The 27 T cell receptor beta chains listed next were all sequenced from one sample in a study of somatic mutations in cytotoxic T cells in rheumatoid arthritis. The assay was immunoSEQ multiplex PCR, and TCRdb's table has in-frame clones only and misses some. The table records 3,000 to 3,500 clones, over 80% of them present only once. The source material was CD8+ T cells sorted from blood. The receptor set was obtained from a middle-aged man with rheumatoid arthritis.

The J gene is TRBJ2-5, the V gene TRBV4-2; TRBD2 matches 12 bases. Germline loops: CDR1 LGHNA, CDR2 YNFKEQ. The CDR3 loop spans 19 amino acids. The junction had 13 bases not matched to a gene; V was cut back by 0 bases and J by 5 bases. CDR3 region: CASSQDHGTTSGRAETQYF. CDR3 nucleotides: TGTGCCAGCAGCCAAGATCACGGGACGACTAGCGGGAGAGCTGAGACCCAGTACTTC.

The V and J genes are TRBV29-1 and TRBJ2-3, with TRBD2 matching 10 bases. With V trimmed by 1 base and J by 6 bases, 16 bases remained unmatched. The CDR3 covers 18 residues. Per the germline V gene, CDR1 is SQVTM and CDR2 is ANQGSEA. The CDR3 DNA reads TGCAGCGTTGAAGGTCTAGCGTTAACCACAGCGGGGGGGGATACGCAGTATTTT. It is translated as CSVEGLALTTAGGDTQYF.

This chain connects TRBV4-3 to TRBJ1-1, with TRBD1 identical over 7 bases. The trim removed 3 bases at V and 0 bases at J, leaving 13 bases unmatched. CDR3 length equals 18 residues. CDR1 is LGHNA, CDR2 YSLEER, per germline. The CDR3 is CASSQALRGSAMNTEAFF. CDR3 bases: TGCGCCAGCAGCCAGGCTCTCAGGGGGTCGGCCATGAACACTGAAGCTTTCTTT.

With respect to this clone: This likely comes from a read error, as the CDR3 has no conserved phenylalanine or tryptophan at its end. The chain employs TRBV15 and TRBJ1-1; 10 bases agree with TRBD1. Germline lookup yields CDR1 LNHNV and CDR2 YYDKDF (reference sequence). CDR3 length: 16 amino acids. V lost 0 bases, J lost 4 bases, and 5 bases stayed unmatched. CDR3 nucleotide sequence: TGTGCCACCAGCAGAGACCTGGGACAGGGGTCCACTGAAGCTTTCCTT. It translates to CATSRDLGQGSTEAFL.

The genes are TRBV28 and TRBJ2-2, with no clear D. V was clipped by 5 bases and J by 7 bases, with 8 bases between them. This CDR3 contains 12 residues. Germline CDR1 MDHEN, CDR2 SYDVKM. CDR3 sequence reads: CASSLVIGELFF. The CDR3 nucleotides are TGTGCCAGCAGTCTCGTAATCGGGGAGCTGTTTTTT.

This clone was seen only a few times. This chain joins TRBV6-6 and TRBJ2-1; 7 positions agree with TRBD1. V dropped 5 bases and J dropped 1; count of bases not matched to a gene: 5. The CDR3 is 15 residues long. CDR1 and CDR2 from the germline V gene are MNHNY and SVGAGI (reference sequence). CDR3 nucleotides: TGTGCCAGCAGTCGCCTGACAGGGTCCTACAATGAGCAGTTCTTC. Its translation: CASSRLTGSYNEQFF.

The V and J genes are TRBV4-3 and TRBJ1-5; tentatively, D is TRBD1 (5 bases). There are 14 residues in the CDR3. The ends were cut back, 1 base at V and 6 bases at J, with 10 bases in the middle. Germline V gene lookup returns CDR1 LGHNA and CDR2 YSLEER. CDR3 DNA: TGCGCCAGCAGCCAAGGGACAAGGAGTCAGCCCCAGCATTTT. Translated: CASSQGTRSQPQHF.

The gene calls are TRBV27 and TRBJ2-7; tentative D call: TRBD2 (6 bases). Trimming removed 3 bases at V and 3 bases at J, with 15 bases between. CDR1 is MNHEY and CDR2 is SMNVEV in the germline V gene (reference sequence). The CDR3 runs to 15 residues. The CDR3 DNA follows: TGTGCCAGCAGTTTGGCTTCGGGACTTTACTACGAGCAGTACTTC. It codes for CASSLASGLYYEQYF.

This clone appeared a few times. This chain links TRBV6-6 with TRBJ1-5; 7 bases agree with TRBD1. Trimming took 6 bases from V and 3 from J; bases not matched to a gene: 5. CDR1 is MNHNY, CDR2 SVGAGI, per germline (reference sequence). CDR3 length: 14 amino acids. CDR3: CASRGGQFNQPQHF. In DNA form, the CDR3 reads TGTGCCAGCAGGGGGGGACAGTTCAATCAGCCCCAGCATTTT.

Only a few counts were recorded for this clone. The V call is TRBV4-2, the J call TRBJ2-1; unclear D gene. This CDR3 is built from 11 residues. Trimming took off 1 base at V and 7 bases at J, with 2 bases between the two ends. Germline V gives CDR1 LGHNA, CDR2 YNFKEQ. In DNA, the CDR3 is TGTGCCAGCAGCCAAGTAAATGAGCAGTTCTTC. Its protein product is CASSQVNEQFF.

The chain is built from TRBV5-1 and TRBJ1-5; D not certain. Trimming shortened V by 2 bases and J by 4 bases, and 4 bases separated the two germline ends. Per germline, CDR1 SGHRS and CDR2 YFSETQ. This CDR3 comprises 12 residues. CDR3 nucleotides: TGCGCCAGCAGCTTATCTAATCAGCCCCAGCATTTT. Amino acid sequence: CASSLSNQPQHF.

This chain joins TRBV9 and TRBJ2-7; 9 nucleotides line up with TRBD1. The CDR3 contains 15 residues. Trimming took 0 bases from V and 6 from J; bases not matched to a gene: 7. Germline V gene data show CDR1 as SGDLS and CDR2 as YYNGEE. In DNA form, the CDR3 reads TGTGCCAGCAGCGTAGAGGGGACAGGGTATCGCGAGCAGTACTTC. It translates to CASSVEGTGYREQYF.

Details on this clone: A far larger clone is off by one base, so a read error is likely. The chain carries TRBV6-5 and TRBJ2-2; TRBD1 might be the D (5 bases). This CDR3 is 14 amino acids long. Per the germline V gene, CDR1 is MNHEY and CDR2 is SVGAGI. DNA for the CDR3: TGTCCCAGCAGTTGGGGCAAGAACACCGGGGAGCTGTTTTTT. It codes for CPSSWGKNTGELFF.

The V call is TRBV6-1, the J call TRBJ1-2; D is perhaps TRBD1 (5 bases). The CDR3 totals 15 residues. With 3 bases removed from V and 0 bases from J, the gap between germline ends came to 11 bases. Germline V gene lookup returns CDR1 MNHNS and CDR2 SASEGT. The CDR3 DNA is TGTGCCAGCAGTGATTCCGGGGGGGCTAACTATGGCTACACCTTC. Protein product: CASSDSGGANYGYTF.

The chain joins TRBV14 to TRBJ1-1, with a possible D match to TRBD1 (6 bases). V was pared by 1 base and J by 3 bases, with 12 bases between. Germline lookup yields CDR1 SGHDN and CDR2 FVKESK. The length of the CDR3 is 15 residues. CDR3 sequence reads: CASSQVWGLHTEAFF. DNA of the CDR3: TGTGCCAGCAGCCAAGTATGGGGGCTCCACACTGAAGCTTTCTTT.

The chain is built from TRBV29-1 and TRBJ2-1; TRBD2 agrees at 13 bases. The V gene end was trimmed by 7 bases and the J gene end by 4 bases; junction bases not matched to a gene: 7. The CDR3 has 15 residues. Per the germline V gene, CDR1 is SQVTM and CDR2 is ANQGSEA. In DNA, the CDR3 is TGCAGCGGGAAGGGGACTAGCGGGGATTACAATGAGCAGTTCTTC. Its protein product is CSGKGTSGDYNEQFF.

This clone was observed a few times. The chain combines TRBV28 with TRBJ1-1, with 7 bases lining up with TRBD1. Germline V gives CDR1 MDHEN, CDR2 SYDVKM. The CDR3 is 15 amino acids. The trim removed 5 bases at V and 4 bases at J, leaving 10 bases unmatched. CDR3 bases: TGTGCCAGCAGTCCAAGGACAGGTTGGGGCACTGAAGCTTTCTTT. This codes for CASSPRTGWGTEAFF.

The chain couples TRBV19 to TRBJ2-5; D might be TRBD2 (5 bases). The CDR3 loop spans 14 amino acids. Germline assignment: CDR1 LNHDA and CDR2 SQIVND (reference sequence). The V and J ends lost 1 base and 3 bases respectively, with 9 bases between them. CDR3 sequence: CASSIGAGEETQYF. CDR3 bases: TGTGCCAGTAGTATAGGGGCGGGTGAAGAGACCCAGTACTTC.

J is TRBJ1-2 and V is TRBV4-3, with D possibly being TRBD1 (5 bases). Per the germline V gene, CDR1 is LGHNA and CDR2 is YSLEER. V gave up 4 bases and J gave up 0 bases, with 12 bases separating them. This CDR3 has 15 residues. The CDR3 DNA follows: TGCGCCAGCAGCCTAGGCCAGGGTTCTAACTATGGCTACACCTTC. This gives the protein CASSLGQGSNYGYTF.

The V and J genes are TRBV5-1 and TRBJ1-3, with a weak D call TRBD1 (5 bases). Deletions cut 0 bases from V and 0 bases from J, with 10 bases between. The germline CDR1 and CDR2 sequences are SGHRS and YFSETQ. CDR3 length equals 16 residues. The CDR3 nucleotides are TGCGCCAGCAGCTTGGCCGCAGGGTCCTCTGGAAACACCATATATTTT. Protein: CASSLAAGSSGNTIYF.

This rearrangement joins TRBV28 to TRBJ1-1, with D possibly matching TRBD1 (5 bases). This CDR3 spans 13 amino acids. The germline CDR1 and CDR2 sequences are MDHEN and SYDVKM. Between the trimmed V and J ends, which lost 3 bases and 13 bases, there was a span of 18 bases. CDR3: CASSFRRGVPGFF. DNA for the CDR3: TGTGCCAGCAGTTTCCGACGGGGGGTACCAGGTTTCTTT.

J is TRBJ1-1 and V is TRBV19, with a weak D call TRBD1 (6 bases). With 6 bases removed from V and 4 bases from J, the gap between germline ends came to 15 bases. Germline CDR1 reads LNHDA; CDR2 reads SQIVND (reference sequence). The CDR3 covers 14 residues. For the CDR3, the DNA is TGTGCCAGTAGCCAACAGGGTTTGGTCACTGAAGCTTTCTTT. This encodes CASSQQGLVTEAFF.

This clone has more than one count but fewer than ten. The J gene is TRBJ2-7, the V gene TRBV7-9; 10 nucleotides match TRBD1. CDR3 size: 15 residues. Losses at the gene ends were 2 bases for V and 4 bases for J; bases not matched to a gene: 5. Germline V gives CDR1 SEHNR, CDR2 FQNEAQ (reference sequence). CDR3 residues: CASSLPDRGRYEQYF. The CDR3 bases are TGTGCCAGCAGCTTACCCGACAGGGGGCGGTACGAGCAGTACTTC.

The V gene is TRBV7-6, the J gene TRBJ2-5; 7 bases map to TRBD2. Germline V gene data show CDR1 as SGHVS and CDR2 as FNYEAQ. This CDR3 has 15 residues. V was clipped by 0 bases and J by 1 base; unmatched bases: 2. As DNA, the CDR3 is TGTGCCAGCAGCTTAGCGGGAGGGTCCCAAGAGACCCAGTACTTC. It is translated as CASSLAGGSQETQYF.

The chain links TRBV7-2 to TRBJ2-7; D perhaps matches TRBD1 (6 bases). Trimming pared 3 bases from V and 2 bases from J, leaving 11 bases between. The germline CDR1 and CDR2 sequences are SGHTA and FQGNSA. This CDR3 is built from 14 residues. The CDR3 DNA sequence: TGTGCCAGCAGCTTCCCCGACAGGACCTACGAGCAGTACTTC. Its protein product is CASSFPDRTYEQYF.

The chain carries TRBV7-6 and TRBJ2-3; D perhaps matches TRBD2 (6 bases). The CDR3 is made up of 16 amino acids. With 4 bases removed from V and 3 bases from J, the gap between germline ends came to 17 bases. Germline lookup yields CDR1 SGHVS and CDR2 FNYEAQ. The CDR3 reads CASSSTGMSGTDTQYF. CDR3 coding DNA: TGTGCCAGCAGCTCCACTGGCATGAGCGGGACAGATACGCAGTATTTT.

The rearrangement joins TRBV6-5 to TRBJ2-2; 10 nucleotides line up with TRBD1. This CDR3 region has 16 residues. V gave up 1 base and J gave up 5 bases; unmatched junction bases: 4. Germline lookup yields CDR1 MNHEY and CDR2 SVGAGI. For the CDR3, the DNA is TGTGCCAGCAGTTACTTGGGACAGGGGAATACCGGGGAGCTGTTTTTT. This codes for CASSYLGQGNTGELFF.